Shown below are 4 T cell receptor beta chains from a single sample sequenced in a study of CD8 T cells in Susac syndrome. Random hexamers were used to reverse transcribe an amount of roughly 0.5 to 1 ug RNA. TCRdb redid the calling of the immunoSEQ multiplex PCR reads with MiXCR, one entry per CDR3 protein. Of some 210,000 distinct CDR3 sequences in the sample, about 95% were seen once. Sequencing was done on a sample of CD4+ T cells from PBMCs. These receptors all stem from a human donor with Susac syndrome.

CDR3 nucleotide sequence: TGTGCCACCCCCCCCGACGGGGCGCGTACTGAAAAACTGTTTTTT. Residues: CATPPDGARTEKLFF. This chain uses TRBV7-9 with TRBJ1-4; D possibly corresponds to TRBD1 (5 bases). The V gene's germline CDR1 is SEHNR and CDR2 FQNEAQ (reference sequence). The CDR3 contains 15 residues. Trimming removed 10 bases from V and 7 bases from J, with 22 bases in between.

This clonotype appeared a few times. This chain joins TRBV29-1 and TRBJ1-3; no clear D. V dropped 5 bases and J dropped 0 bases, with 11 bases sitting between them. This CDR3 region has 14 residues. In germline, CDR1 is SQVTM, CDR2 ANQGSEA. The CDR3 spells CSVLGRNSGNTIYF. CDR3 sequence (DNA): TGCAGCGTTCTTGGACGGAACTCTGGAAACACCATATATTTT.

This sequence joins TRBV3-1 and TRBJ2-5; D may be TRBD1 (5 bases). Germline V gene sequence: CDR1 LGHDT, CDR2 YNNKEL (reference sequence). V was clipped by 1 base and J by 0 bases, with 9 bases between them. The CDR3 loop spans 15 amino acids. The CDR3 here is CASSQARGYQETQYF. Here the CDR3 DNA reads TGTGCCAGCAGCCAAGCAAGGGGTTACCAAGAGACCCAGTACTTC.

The genes are TRBV19 and TRBJ1-2, with 7 bases identical to TRBD1. Germline V gene lookup returns CDR1 LNHDA and CDR2 SQIVND (reference sequence). This CDR3 contains 16 residues. J gave up 0 bases and V 5 bases, and 9 bases lay outside the gene matches. This chain's CDR3 is CASSFFSGQSNYGYTF. The CDR3 DNA follows: TGTGCCAGTAGTTTCTTTTCGGGACAGTCTAACTATGGCTACACCTTC.